This T cell receptor (beta chain) was retrieved from a study of T cell responses to AZD1222 COVID-19 vaccine. Study details: It was second doses at about 4 or about 12 weeks that were pooled. Points from the study as a whole: Clonal diversity was possibly underestimated; the donors were predominantly white British and more often female. Spike-specific TCRs gained breadth and depth after people received two AZD1222 doses.

Concerning this clone itself: The antigen is undetermined.

CDR1 and CDR2 (germline): MNHEY, SMNVEV (reference sequence). The CDR3 has 14 residues. Trimming cost V 0 bases and J 8 bases; bases outside gene matches: 3. The repertoire was sequenced with immunoSEQ multiplex PCR; TCRdb's copy has only in-frame clones and lacks some. The table includes over 150,000 clones, 87% detected once. The chain employs TRBV27 and TRBJ2-1; 8 bases align to TRBD2. The origin of this receptor is an adult in good health. The sequenced sample was peripheral blood, obtained on day 0 of AZD1222 vaccination. The CDR3 DNA follows: TGTGCCAGCAGTTTATCCCCGGGAGGGGATGAGCAGTTCTTC. Residues: CASSLSPGGDEQFF.